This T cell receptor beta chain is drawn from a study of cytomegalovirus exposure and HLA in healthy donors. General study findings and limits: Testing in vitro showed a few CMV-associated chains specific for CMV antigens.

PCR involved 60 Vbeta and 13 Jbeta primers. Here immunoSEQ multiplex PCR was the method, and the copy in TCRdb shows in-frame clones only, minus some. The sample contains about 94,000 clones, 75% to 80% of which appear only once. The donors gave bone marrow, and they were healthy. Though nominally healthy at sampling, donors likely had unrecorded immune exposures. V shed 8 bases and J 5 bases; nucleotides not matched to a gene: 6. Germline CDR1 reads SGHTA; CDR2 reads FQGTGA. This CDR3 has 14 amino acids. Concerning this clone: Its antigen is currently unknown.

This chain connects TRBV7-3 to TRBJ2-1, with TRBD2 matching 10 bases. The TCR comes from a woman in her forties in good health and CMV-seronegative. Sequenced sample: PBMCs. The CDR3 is CASRAGGKDNEQFF. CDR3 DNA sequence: TGTGCCAGCCGAGCGGGGGGGAAAGACAATGAGCAGTTCTTC. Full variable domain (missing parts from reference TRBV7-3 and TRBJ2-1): GAGVSQTPSNKVTEKGKYVELRCDPISGHTALYWYRQSLGQGPEFLIYFQGTGAADDSGLPNDRFFAVRPEGSVSTLKIQRTERGDSAVYLCASRAGGKDNEQFFGPGTRLTVL.